This T cell receptor beta chain was retrieved from a study of OX40 agonist ivuxolimab in advanced cancers. Overall study context: The patients' treatment was ivuxolimab, an agonistic anti-OX40 (CD134) antibody. In this trial design, patients received ivuxolimab intravenously at 0.01 to 10 mg/kg every 2 weeks. Patients with hepatocellular carcinoma, melanoma, renal cell or head and neck cancer made up the dose-escalation patients. Treatment received earlier with anti-PD-1, anti-PD-L1 or anti-CTLA-4 agents was allowed, and more than 35% had some.

TCRdb's copy holds only in-frame clones and misses some; the assay was immunoSEQ multiplex PCR. Of roughly 69,000 clones in the sample, 80% to 90% were seen once. Germline CDR1 SEHNR, CDR2 FQNEAQ (reference sequence). The CDR3 is 14 amino acids. After removal of 2 bases from V and 4 bases from J, the junction contained 4 bases not matched to a gene. This receptor was obtained from an adult with an advanced solid tumor such as melanoma, head and neck, liver or kidney cancer. The rearrangement joins TRBV7-9 to TRBJ2-5; 7 bases align to TRBD1. The sequences come from CD4+ or CD8+ T cells sorted from blood, collected in a trial of the OX40 agonist ivuxolimab. The CDR3 loop is CASSLRQGLETQYF. CDR3 nucleotide sequence: TGTGCCAGCAGCTTAAGACAGGGTCTAGAGACCCAGTACTTC.